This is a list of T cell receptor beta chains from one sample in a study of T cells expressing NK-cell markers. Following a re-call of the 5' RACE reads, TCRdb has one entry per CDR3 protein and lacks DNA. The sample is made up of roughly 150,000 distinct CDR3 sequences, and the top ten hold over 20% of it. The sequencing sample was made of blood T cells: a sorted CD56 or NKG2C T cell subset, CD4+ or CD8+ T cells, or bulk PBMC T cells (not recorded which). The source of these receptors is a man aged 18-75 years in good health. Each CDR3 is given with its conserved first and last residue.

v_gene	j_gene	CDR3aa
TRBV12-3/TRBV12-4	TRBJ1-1	CASSLVFGTEAFF
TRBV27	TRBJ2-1	CASISRVPYNEQFF
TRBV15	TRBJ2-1	CATSTRGGLGNEQFF
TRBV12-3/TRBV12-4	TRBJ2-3	CASSQDRGNTDTQYF
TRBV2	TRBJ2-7	CASSEYVYEQYF
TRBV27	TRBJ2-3	CASSSPFLGSDTDTQYF
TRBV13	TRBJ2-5	CASSRQGGIMETQYF
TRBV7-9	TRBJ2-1	CASSSRDRGPSEQFF
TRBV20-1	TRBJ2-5	CSARADVRGGPETQYF
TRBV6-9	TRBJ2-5	CASNGEETQYF
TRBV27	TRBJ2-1	CASSFYTGYNEQFF
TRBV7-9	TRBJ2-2	CASSPAGVGTGELFF
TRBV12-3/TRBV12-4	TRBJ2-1	CASSLPRASYNEQFF
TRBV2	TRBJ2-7	CASSATDRSLEQYF
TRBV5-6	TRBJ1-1	CASSLQPEGNTEAFF
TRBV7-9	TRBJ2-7	CASRTGGLLGYEQYF
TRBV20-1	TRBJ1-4	CSARLRERNEKLFF
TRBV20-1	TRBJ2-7	CSARGLGQSVYQQYF
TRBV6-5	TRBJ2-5	CASSLTGIRETQYF
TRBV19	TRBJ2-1	CASRTSGGASEQFF
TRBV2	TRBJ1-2	CASSEGFQGADGYTF
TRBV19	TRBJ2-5	CASSTFAGETQYF
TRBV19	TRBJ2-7	CASSRRSEISYEQYF
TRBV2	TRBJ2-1	CASSERQVLLLNEQFF
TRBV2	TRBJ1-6	CASNRGYSPLHF
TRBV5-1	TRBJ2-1	CASSSTAAGGLSDEQFF
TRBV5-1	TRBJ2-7	CASSLAPPGGGLYEQYF
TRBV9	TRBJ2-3	CASSVATTITDTQYF
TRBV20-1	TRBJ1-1	CSASHGTVNEAFF
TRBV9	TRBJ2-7	CASSVGGAAGGEQYF
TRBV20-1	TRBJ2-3	CSARSYAGGELPSTDTQYF
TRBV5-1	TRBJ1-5	CASSLKGAGQPQHF
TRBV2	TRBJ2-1	CASSERNSGSSSYNEQFF
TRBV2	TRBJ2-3	CASNDLGGGGDWDTQYF
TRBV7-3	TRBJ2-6	CASSPEGVGLIGANVLTF
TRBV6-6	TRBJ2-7	CASSLASEQYF
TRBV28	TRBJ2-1	CASSWRGFANEQFF
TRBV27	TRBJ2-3	CASSLTGTPSDTQYF